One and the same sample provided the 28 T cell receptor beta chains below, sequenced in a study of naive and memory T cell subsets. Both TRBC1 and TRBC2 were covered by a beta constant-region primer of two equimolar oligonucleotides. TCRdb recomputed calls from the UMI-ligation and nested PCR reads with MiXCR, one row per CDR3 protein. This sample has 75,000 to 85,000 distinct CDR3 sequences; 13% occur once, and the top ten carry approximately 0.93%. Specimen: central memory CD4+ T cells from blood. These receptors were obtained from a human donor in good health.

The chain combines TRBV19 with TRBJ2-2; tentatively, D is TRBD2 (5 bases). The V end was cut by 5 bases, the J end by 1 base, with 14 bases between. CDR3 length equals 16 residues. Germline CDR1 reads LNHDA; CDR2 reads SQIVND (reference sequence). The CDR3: CASSPSGPRNTGELFF. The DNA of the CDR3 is TGTGCCAGTAGTCCCAGCGGACCTCGGAACACCGGGGAGCTGTTTTTT.

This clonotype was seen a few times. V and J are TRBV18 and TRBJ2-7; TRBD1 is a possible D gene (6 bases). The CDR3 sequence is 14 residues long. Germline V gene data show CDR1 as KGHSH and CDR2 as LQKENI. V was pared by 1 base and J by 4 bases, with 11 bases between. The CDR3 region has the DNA TGTGCCAGCTCACCACGAATGGACAGTTACGAGCAGTACTTC. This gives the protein CASSPRMDSYEQYF.

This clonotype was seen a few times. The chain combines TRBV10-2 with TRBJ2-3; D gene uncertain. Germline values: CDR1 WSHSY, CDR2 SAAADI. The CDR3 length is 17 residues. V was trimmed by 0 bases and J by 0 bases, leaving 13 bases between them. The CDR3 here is CASSESLVAASTDTQYF. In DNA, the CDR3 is TGCGCCAGCAGTGAGTCGCTAGTAGCAGCTAGCACAGATACGCAGTATTTT.

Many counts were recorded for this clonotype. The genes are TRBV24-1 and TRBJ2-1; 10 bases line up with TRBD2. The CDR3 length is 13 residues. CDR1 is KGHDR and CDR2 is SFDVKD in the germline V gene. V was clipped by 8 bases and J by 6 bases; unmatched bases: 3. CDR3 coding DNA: TGTGCCACCAAGGCTAGCGGGAGCAATGAGCAGTTCTTC. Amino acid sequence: CATKASGSNEQFF.

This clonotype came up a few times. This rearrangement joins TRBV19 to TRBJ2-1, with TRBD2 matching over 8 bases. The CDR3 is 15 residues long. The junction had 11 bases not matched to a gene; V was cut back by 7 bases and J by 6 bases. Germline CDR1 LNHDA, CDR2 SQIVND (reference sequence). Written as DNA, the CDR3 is TGTGCCAGTATGGAAGCGGGACTAGGTTTCAATGAGCAGTTCTTC. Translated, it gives CASMEAGLGFNEQFF. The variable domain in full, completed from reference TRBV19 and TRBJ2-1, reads DGGITQSPKYLFRKEGQNVTLSCEQNLNHDAMYWYRQDPGQGLRLIYYSQIVNDFQKGDIAEGYSVSREKKESFPLTVTSAQKNPTAFYLCASMEAGLGFNEQFFGPGTRLTVL.

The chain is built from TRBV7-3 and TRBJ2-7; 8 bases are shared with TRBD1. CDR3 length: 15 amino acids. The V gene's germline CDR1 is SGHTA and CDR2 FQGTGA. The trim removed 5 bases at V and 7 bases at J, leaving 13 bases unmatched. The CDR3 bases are TGTGCCAGCAGCCCAAACAGGGGGTCTGTGGGGGAGCAGTACTTC. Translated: CASSPNRGSVGEQYF.

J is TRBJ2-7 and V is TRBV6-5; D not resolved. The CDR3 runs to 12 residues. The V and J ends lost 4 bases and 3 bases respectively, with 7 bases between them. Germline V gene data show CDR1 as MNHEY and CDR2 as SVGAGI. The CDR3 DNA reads TGTGCCAGCAGTTCTGGCTTCTACGAGCAGTACTTC. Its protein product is CASSSGFYEQYF.

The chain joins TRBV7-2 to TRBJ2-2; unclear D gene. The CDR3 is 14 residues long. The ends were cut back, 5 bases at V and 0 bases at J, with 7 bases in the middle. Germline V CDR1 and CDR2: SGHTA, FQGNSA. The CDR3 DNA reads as TGTGCCAGCAGCCACCAGTCGAACACCGGGGAGCTGTTTTTT. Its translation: CASSHQSNTGELFF. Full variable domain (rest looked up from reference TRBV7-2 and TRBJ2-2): GAGVSQSPSNKVTEKGKDVELRCDPISGHTALYWYRQSLGQGLEFLIYFQGNSAPDKSGLPSDRFSAERTGGSVSTLTIQRTQQEDSAVYLCASSHQSNTGELFFGEGSRLTVL.

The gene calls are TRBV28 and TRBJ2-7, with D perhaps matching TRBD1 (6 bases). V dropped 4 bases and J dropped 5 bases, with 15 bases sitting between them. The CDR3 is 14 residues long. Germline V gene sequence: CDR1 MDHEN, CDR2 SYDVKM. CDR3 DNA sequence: TGTGCCAGCAGTTCGGGGACAAGTACCCACGAGCAGTACTTC. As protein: CASSSGTSTHEQYF. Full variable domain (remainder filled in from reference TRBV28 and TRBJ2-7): DVKVTQSSRYLVKRTGEKVFLECVQDMDHENMFWYRQDPGLGLRLIYFSYDVKMKEKGDIPEGYSVSREKKERFSLILESASTNQTSMYLCASSSGTSTHEQYFGPGTRLTVT.

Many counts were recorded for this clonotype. This CDR3 is CAIRGGGIGNEQFF. As DNA, the CDR3 is TGTGCCATAAGGGGTGGGGGTATTGGAAATGAGCAGTTCTTC. The rearrangement joins TRBV10-3 to TRBJ2-1; D is possibly TRBD1 or TRBD2 (5 bases each). CDR3 length: 14 amino acids. Germline lookup yields CDR1 ENHRY and CDR2 SYGVKD. Trimming removed 9 bases at V and 7 bases at J, with 19 bases between.

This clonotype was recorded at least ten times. The CDR3 DNA sequence: TGTGCCAGCTCACCGATACTAGCATCCTACAATGAGCAGTTCTTC. Encoded protein: CASSPILASYNEQFF. The rearrangement joins TRBV18 to TRBJ2-1; perhaps TRBD2 as D (6 bases). The V end was cut by 3 bases, the J end by 1 base, with 10 bases between. Germline-derived CDR1 and CDR2 are KGHSH and LQKENI. This CDR3 region has 15 residues.

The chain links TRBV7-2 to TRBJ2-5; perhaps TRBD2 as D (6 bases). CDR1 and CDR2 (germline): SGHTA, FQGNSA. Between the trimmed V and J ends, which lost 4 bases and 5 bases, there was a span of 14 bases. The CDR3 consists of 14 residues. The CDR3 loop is CASSSFGGKETQYF. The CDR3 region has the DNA TGTGCCAGCAGCTCCTTCGGAGGGAAGGAGACCCAGTACTTC.

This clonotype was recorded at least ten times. The CDR3 DNA follows: TGTGCCAGCAGCCGCCCGGGACAGTCCTACGAGCAGTACTTC. This codes for CASSRPGQSYEQYF. The chain uses TRBV28 and TRBJ2-7; 7 nucleotides line up with TRBD1. The CDR3 loop spans 14 amino acids. From germline, CDR1 is MDHEN and CDR2 SYDVKM. J was trimmed by 1 base and V by 6 bases; bases with no gene match: 6.

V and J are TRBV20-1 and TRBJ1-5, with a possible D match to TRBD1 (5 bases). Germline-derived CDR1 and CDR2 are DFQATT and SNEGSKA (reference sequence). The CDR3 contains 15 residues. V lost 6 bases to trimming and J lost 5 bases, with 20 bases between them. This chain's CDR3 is CSAQPGLRTDQPQHF. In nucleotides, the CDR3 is TGCAGTGCGCAGCCGGGACTCCGGACGGATCAGCCCCAGCATTTT.

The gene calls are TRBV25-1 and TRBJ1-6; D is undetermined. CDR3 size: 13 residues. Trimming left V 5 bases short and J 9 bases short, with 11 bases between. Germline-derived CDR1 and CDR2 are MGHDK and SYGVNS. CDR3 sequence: CASSQARFSPLHF. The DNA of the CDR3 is TGTGCCAGCAGTCAAGCACGATTTTCACCCCTCCACTTT.

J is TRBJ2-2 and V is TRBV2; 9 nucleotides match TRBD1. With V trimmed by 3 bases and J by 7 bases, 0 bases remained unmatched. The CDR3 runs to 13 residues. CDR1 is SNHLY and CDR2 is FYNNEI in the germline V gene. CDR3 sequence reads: CASSETGGGELFF. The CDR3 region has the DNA TGTGCCAGCAGTGAGACAGGGGGCGGGGAGCTGTTTTTT. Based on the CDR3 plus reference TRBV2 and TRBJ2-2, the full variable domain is EPEVTQTPSHQVTQMGQEVILRCVPISNHLYFYWYRQILGQKVEFLVSFYNNEISEKSEIFDDQFSVERPDGSNFTLKIRSTKLEDSAMYFCASSETGGGELFFGEGSRLTVL.

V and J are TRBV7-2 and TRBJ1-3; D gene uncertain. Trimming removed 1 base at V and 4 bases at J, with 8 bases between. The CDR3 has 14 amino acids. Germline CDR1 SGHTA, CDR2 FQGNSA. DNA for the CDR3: TGTGCCAGCAGCTTAGGGGCAGTCGGAAACACCATATATTTT. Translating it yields CASSLGAVGNTIYF.

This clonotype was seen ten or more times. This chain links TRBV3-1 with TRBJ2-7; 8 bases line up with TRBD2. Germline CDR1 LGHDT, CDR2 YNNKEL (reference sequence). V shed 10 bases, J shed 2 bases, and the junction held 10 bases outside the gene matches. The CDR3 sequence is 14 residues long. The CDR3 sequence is CATAPLAGPYEQYF. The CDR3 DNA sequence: TGTGCCACCGCGCCCCTAGCGGGCCCCTACGAGCAGTACTTC.

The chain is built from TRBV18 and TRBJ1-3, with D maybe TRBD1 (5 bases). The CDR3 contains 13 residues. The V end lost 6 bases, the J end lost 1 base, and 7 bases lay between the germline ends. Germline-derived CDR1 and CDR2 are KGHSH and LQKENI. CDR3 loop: CASSDRSGNTIYF. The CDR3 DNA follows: TGTGCCAGCTCCGACAGATCTGGAAACACCATATATTTT.

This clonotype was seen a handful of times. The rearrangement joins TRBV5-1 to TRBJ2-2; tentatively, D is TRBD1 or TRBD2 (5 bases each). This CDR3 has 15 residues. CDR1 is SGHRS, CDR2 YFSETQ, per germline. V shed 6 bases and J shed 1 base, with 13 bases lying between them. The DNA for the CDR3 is TGCGCCAGCAAGAGGGGCGGGCTGAACACCGGGGAGCTGTTTTTT. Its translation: CASKRGGLNTGELFF.

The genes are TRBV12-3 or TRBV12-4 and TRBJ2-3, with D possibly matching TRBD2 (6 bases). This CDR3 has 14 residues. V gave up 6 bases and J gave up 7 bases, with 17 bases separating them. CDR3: CASSRASSVNTQYF. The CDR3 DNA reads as TGTGCCAGCAGCCGGGCCTCTAGCGTTAATACGCAGTATTTT.

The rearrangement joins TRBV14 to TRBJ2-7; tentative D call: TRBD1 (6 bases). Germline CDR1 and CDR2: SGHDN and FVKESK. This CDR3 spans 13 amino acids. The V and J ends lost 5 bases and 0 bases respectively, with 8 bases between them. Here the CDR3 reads CASSRTVSYEQYF. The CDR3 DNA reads TGTGCCAGCAGCAGGACAGTCTCCTACGAGCAGTACTTC.

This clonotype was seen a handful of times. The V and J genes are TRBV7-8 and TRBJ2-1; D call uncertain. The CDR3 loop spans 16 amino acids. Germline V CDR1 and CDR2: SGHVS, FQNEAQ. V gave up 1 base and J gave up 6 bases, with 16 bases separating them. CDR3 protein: CASSLGKVSAANEQFF. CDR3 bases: TGTGCCAGCAGCTTAGGTAAAGTCTCAGCCGCCAATGAGCAGTTCTTC.

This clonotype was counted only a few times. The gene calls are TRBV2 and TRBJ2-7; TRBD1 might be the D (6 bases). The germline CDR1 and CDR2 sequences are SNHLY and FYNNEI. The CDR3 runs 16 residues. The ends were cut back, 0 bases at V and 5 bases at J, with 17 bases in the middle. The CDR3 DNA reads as TGTGCCAGCAGTGAAGCTCCGGCATCAGGGGTCGACGAGCAGTACTTC. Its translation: CASSEAPASGVDEQYF.

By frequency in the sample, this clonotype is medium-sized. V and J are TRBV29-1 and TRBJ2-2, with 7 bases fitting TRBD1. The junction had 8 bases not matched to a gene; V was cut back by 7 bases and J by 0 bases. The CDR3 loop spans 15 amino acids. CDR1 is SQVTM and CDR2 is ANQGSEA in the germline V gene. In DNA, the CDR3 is TGCAGCGGACGACTGGGACAGTCGAACACCGGGGAGCTGTTTTTT. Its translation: CSGRLGQSNTGELFF.

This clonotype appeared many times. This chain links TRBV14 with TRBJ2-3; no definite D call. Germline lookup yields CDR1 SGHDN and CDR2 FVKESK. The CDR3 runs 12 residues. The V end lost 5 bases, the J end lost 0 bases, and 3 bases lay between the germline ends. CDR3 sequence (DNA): TGTGCCAGCAGCTCTAGCACAGATACGCAGTATTTT. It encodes CASSSSTDTQYF.

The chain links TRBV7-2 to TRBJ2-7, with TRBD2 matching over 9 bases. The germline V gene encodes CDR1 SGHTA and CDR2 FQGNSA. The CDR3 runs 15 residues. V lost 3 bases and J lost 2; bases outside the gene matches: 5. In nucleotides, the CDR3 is TGTGCCAGCAGCTTGATGCCTAGCGGGGCCTACGAGCAGTACTTC. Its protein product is CASSLMPSGAYEQYF.

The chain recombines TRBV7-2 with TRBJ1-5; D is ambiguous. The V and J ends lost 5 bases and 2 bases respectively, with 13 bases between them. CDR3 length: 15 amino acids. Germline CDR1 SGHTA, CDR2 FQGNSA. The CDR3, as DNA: TGTGCCAGCAGCCCAGCCGGGTATGGCAATCAGCCCCAGCATTTT. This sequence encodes CASSPAGYGNQPQHF.